This entry lists 17 T cell receptor beta chains sequenced from one sample in a study of blood T cells in healthy people across ages. Through a sample-barcoded 5' primer and a J-beta primer mix, a second PCR was run for about 6 to 12 cycles. TCRdb re-called the 5' RACE reads through MiXCR, storing one row per CDR3 protein. The sample lists roughly 1 million distinct CDR3 sequences; roughly 24% were seen once. This same sample was also part of a study on T cells of mothers and their children.

Sequencing was done on a sample of blood. The receptors originated from a girl aged 2 to 9 in good health.

The chain couples TRBV4-3 to TRBJ2-1; 10 bases line up with TRBD2. V lost 0 bases, J lost 7 bases, and 12 bases stayed unmatched. There are 18 residues in the CDR3. Germline V gene sequence: CDR1 LGHNA, CDR2 YSLEER. The CDR3 DNA is TGCGCCAGCAGCCAAGAAACTCCGAGCGGGGGGGCTTTTAATGAGCAGTTCTTC. This gives the protein CASSQETPSGGAFNEQFF.

This clonotype was detected a few times. The gene calls are TRBV5-1 and TRBJ1-2; TRBD1 might be the D (5 bases). V was shortened by 4 bases and J by 7 bases, with 17 bases between the two germline ends. From germline, CDR1 is SGHRS and CDR2 YFSETQ. The CDR3 runs to 14 residues. The CDR3 protein is CASSPGQPGGGYTF. The CDR3 DNA reads as TGCGCCAGCAGCCCCGGACAACCTGGCGGTGGCTACACCTTC.

This clonotype was observed a few times. The chain couples TRBV29-1 to TRBJ2-5; D remains ambiguous. CDR3 size: 12 residues. Germline CDR1 reads SQVTM; CDR2 reads ANQGSEA. V dropped 4 bases and J dropped 2 bases, with 8 bases sitting between them. Here the CDR3 DNA reads TGCAGCGTTGTTGTGATGCAAGAGACCCAGTACTTC. Translated: CSVVVMQETQYF.

This clonotype was picked up a small number of times. The chain is built from TRBV12-3 or TRBV12-4 and TRBJ2-5, with D possibly being TRBD1 or TRBD2 (6 bases each). The J call may be in error: the DNA end matches TRBJ2-1 better. The CDR3 extends over 15 amino acids. This CDR3 is CASSGRGQVGNEQFF. The DNA of the CDR3 is TGTGCCAGCAGTGGCCGGGGGCAGGTTGGCAATGAGCAGTTCTTC.

This clonotype turned up a few times. The rearrangement links TRBV29-1 to TRBJ1-6, with 7 nucleotides matching TRBD1. Trimming removed 4 bases from V and 7 bases from J; junction bases left unmatched: 4. Germline loops: CDR1 SQVTM, CDR2 ANQGSEA. The CDR3 runs 13 residues. CDR3 protein: CSVATGTNSPLHF. CDR3 coding DNA: TGCAGCGTTGCGACAGGGACCAATTCACCCCTCCACTTT.

This clonotype has a handful of counts. V gene TRBV5-1 combines with J gene TRBJ2-7; D may be TRBD2 (5 bases). Deletions cut 0 bases from V and 7 bases from J, with 11 bases between. CDR1 and CDR2 (germline): SGHRS, YFSETQ. This CDR3 contains 13 residues. In nucleotides, the CDR3 is TGCGCCAGCAGCTTGGTTTCGGAGGTTGAGCAGTACTTC. Its translation: CASSLVSEVEQYF.

The chain employs TRBV7-3 and TRBJ2-7, with a possible D match to TRBD2 (5 bases). This CDR3 has 14 amino acids. Germline V gene lookup returns CDR1 SGHTA and CDR2 FQGTGA. Trimming removed 7 bases at V and 4 bases at J, with 17 bases between. The CDR3 DNA is TGTGCCAGCACCTTCGGGCCTGGGGAGTACGAGCAGTACTTC. Its translation is CASTFGPGEYEQYF.

The sample holds a few counts of this clonotype. The CDR3 sequence is CSARDLPAISGANVLTF. CDR3 in DNA: TGCAGTGCTAGAGATCTTCCCGCCATCTCTGGGGCCAACGTCCTGACTTTC. V is TRBV20-1 and J is TRBJ2-6; D is unresolved. The germline V and J ends were trimmed by 0 bases and 0 bases, with 12 bases remaining between them. Germline values: CDR1 DFQATT, CDR2 SNEGSKA (reference sequence). The length of the CDR3 is 17 residues.

This clonotype occurred a few times. The chain has TRBV7-6 and TRBJ2-1; 7 nucleotides agree with TRBD1. V lost 4 bases to trimming and J lost 4 bases; unmatched junction nucleotides: 10. Germline values: CDR1 SGHVS, CDR2 FNYEAQ. CDR3 length equals 16 residues. The CDR3 DNA sequence: TGTGCCAGCAGCTACCGCCGGGACAGCGTATACAATGAGCAGTTCTTC. Translating gives CASSYRRDSVYNEQFF.

The genes are TRBV29-1 and TRBJ1-2; possible D gene TRBD1, 6 bases. CDR3 length: 15 amino acids. Germline V gene data show CDR1 as SQVTM and CDR2 as ANQGSEA. Trimming left V 1 base short and J 5 bases short, with 17 bases between. The CDR3 DNA reads TGCAGCGTTGAAGTGTTGGACAGCGACCTATATGGCTACACCTTC. Translated, it gives CSVEVLDSDLYGYTF. The variable domain in full, with the rest retrieved from reference TRBV29-1 and TRBJ1-2, is SAVISQKPSRDICQRGTSLTIQCQVDSQVTMMFWYRQQPGQSLTLIATANQGSEATYESGFVIDKFPISRPNLTFSTLTVSNMSPEDSSIYLCSVEVLDSDLYGYTFGSGTRLTVV.

Regarding this clonotype: One end of the junction fails to match germline, which may point to a read error. The V call is TRBV5-1, the J call TRBJ2-7; D remains unclear. Looked up from germline, CDR1 is SGHRS and CDR2 is YFSETQ. This CDR3 is built from 15 residues. This CDR3 is CAGSLAVDTSYEQYF. Here the CDR3 DNA reads TGCGCCGGCAGCTTGGCCGTAGACACCTCCTACGAGCAGTACTTC.

This sequence joins TRBV20-1 and TRBJ2-5; no firm D call. The germline V gene encodes CDR1 DFQATT and CDR2 SNEGSKA (reference sequence). CDR3 size: 13 residues. Deletions cut 3 bases from V and 0 bases from J, with 8 bases between. The CDR3 is CSASVGYQETQYF. CDR3 nucleotides: TGCAGTGCTAGTGTCGGCTACCAAGAGACCCAGTACTTC.

This clonotype appeared a few times. The chain uses TRBV7-2 and TRBJ2-5; 11 bases map to TRBD2. Matching the DNA end better, TRBJ2-1 makes the J call doubtful. The CDR3 is 16 residues long. CDR1 is SGHTA and CDR2 is FQGNSA in the germline V gene. The DNA for the CDR3 is TGTGCCAGCAGCTGGTACGCTAGCGGGGGGTCCGCTGAGCAGTTCTTC. Its translation is CASSWYASGGSAEQFF.

The rearrangement links TRBV4-3 to TRBJ2-7; D is perhaps TRBD2 (5 bases). CDR1 LGHNA and CDR2 YSLEER come from the germline V gene. Trimming pared 0 bases from V and 1 base from J, leaving 10 bases between. CDR3 size: 15 residues. CDR3: CASSQEGGASYEQYF. The CDR3 nucleotides are TGCGCCAGCAGCCAAGAAGGAGGCGCTTCCTACGAGCAGTACTTC.

The chain employs TRBV29-1 and TRBJ1-2; tentatively, D is TRBD1 (6 bases). CDR1 and CDR2 (germline): SQVTM, ANQGSEA. The CDR3 contains 15 residues. Trimming removed 6 bases at V and 4 bases at J, with 21 bases between. The CDR3 loop is CSVKKNRDGGYGYTF. The CDR3 region has the DNA TGCAGCGTAAAGAAAAACAGGGATGGGGGCTATGGCTACACCTTC.

This clonotype came up a few times. V gene TRBV7-9 combines with J gene TRBJ2-7, with D hard to call. Germline V CDR1 and CDR2: SEHNR, FQNEAQ (reference sequence). This CDR3 has 13 amino acids. Trimming cost V 4 bases and J 2 bases, with 9 bases left between them. The DNA of the CDR3 is TGTGCCAGCAGCTCAACTCTGACCTACGAGCAGTACTTC. Translating it yields CASSSTLTYEQYF.

This chain links TRBV5-5 with TRBJ2-5; 9 nucleotides line up with TRBD1. The V and J ends lost 6 bases and 1 base, in that order; junction bases with no gene match: 25. The CDR3 runs 21 residues. Germline CDR1 reads SGHKS; CDR2 reads YYEKEE (reference sequence). The CDR3 DNA sequence: TGTGCCAGCACCACTAGGGACCTCGGGACAGGGATTTACAGGCCCCAAGAGACCCAGTACTTC. As protein: CASTTRDLGTGIYRPQETQYF.